Listed below are T cell receptor beta chains from one sample, sequenced in a study of spatial heterogeneity in lung cancer. MiXCR, applied by TCRdb to the 5' RACE reads, yields one record per CDR3 protein. The sample shows under 30,000 distinct CDR3 sequences, around 5.8% of them seen only once. Sequenced here: PBMCs, sampled at follow-up. The origin of the receptors is a male donor with early-stage non-small cell lung cancer. Both conserved end residues are part of each CDR3. Fields, in order: clone size, J gene, V gene, D gene, CDR3 DNA, CDR3 protein. D genes are given only for firm matches. Clone size is stated in some rows and not others, as once, few, many or a class when expanded.

size: many; J: TRBJ2-7; V: TRBV24-1; D: .; DNA: TGTGCCACCAGTGATGGGCAAGGGGGTAACGAGCAGTACTTC; CDR3: CATSDGQGGNEQYF
size: .; J: TRBJ1-2; V: TRBV7-2; D: TRBD1; DNA: TGTGCCAGCAGCTCCGGGACAGCTTATGGCTACACCTTC; CDR3: CASSSGTAYGYTF
size: .; J: TRBJ2-1; V: TRBV6-2/TRBV6-3; D: TRBD2; DNA: TGTGCCAGCAGCCGCCCGGGACTAGCGGGGGGCGCCTACAATGAGCAGTTCTTC; CDR3: CASSRPGLAGGAYNEQFF
size: .; J: TRBJ2-5; V: TRBV20-1; D: .; DNA: TGCAGTGCATTGGACCAGGGCGGGGAGACCCAGTACTTC; CDR3: CSALDQGGETQYF
size: many; J: TRBJ2-3; V: TRBV27; D: .; DNA: TGTGCCAGCAGTTTATCAGTAGACCCCACAGATACGCAGTATTTT; CDR3: CASSLSVDPTDTQYF
size: few; J: TRBJ1-2; V: TRBV9; D: TRBD1; DNA: TGTGCCAGCAAGGCGGGGACAGGATGGAACTATGGCTACACCTTC; CDR3: CASKAGTGWNYGYTF
size: few; J: TRBJ1-6; V: TRBV20-1; D: .; DNA: TGCAGTGCTAGTCAGAATAATTCACCCCTCCACTTT; CDR3: CSASQNNSPLHF
size: .; J: TRBJ2-7; V: TRBV7-2; D: TRBD1; DNA: TGTGCCAGCAGCTTAGTCGGACAGGGAACCTACGAGCAGTACTTC; CDR3: CASSLVGQGTYEQYF
size: .; J: TRBJ1-5; V: TRBV25-1; D: .; DNA: TGTGCCAGCAGTGAATACGGGGGAAACAATCAGCCCCAGCATTTT; CDR3: CASSEYGGNNQPQHF
size: medium-sized; J: TRBJ2-5; V: TRBV4-3; D: .; DNA: TGCGCCAGCAGCCAAGATCTAGCAGAGACCCAGTACTTC; CDR3: CASSQDLAETQYF